Listed below are T cell receptor beta chains from one sample, sequenced in a study of blood T cell repertoires in COVID-19. Sequencing used immunoSEQ multiplex PCR; TCRdb keeps in-frame clones, though not all of them. The data contain nearly 200,000 clones, roughly 90% of them seen just once; the ten biggest clones take up roughly 8.4%. Input material: PBMCs or T cells enriched from blood (not recorded which). The receptors derive from a young woman who had recovered from COVID-19. Both conserved end residues are part of each CDR3. D genes are given only for firm matches. Some rows mark clone size as missing; the rest say once, few, many or name a class of expanded clone.

J	size	D	V	DNA	CDR3
TRBJ1-1	-	TRBD1	TRBV9	TGTGCCAGCAGCGTAGGGACCGGGACAGGGAGGGGTAGGACTGAAGCTTTCTTT	CASSVGTGTGRGRTEAFF
TRBJ2-1	few	-	TRBV7-2	TGTGCCAGCAGCCTCGGGGTGGTTGAGCAGTTCTTC	CASSLGVVEQFF
TRBJ1-2	-	TRBD1	TRBV2	TGTGCCAGCAGTCCACAGGGGATTTATGGCTACACCTTC	CASSPQGIYGYTF
TRBJ1-1	-	TRBD1	TRBV11-2	TGTGCCAGCAGCTTAGATCAGGGGGTACTTCGTAGCACTGAAGCTTTCTTT	CASSLDQGVLRSTEAFF
TRBJ2-1	-	TRBD2	TRBV27	TGTGCCAGCAGTTGGGGGGGGTACTACTACAATGAGCAGTTCTTC	CASSWGGYYYNEQFF
TRBJ1-2	-	-	TRBV11-2	TGTGCCAGCAGCTTCAGGGGAGGCTACACCTTC	CASSFRGGYTF
TRBJ1-2	-	-	TRBV6-2/TRBV6-3	TGTGCCAGCAGTTACTCGAATCTTAGGGGGTCAAGCTATGGCTACACCTTC	CASSYSNLRGSSYGYTF
TRBJ2-7	few	TRBD2	TRBV6-5	TGTGCCAGCACCCCTGGGAGGGAGGGGACGGTCGAGCAGTACTTC	CASTPGREGTVEQYF
TRBJ2-2	few	-	TRBV5-6	TGTGCCAGCAGCTTCTCCCCAGAGGGAATCACCGGGGAGCTGTTTTTT	CASSFSPEGITGELFF
TRBJ1-2	-	-	TRBV7-9	TGTGCCAGCAGCTTGGGGCAGGGTGGTGACTATGGCTACACCTTC	CASSLGQGGDYGYTF
TRBJ2-7	-	-	TRBV5-4	TGTGCCAGCAGCTTGAACACCCACTACGAGCAGTACTTC	CASSLNTHYEQYF
TRBJ1-1	-	-	TRBV25-1	TGTGCCAGCAGTGAAGACAATCGGGGGGCCACTGAAGCTTTCTTT	CASSEDNRGATEAFF
TRBJ1-5	-	-	TRBV19	TGTGCCAGTAACGATCCAGGGAGCAATCAGCCCCAGCATTTT	CASNDPGSNQPQHF
TRBJ1-2	-	-	TRBV28	TGTGCCAGCAGTGAACCAGATAACTATGGCTACACCTTC	CASSEPDNYGYTF
TRBJ1-3	once	-	TRBV27	TGTGCCAGCAGTTTATCCCCAGGGGCTGGAAACACCATATATTTT	CASSLSPGAGNTIYF
TRBJ1-3	-	TRBD1	TRBV20-1	TGCAGTGCTAGTGACAGGGAACGCGGCTCTGGAAACACCATATATTTT	CSASDRERGSGNTIYF
TRBJ2-7	-	-	TRBV4-1	TGCGCCAGCGGCCTAAGTCCAGGGAGGTACGAGCAGTACTTC	CASGLSPGRYEQYF
TRBJ2-7	-	TRBD1	TRBV11-2	TGTGCCAGCAGCCGCGGACAGGGAGACTACGAGCAGTACTTC	CASSRGQGDYEQYF
TRBJ2-5	once	-	TRBV19	TGTGCCAGTACCTCTCCCGACAGGTCAGAGACCCAGTACTTC	CASTSPDRSETQYF
TRBJ2-7	-	-	TRBV7-9	TGTGCCAGCAACCCAGAGGGGGAGGGCCGGGAGCAGTACTTC	CASNPEGEGREQYF
TRBJ2-7	-	-	TRBV28	TGTGCCAGCAGTCCCCCCGGGACTTACAACTACGAGCAGTACTTC	CASSPPGTYNYEQYF
TRBJ1-1	-	-	TRBV24-1	TGTGCCACCAGTGATGCCTCGGGGGACACTGAAGCTTTCTTT	CATSDASGDTEAFF
TRBJ2-1	-	TRBD1	TRBV29-1	TGCAGCGTTGCAAGAGACAGGGTGGACAATGAGCAGTTCTTC	CSVARDRVDNEQFF
TRBJ2-5	-	TRBD2	TRBV3-1/TRBV3-2	TGTGCCAGCAGCCTGCCGGGGGGGCGGACCCAGTACTTC	CASSLPGGRTQYF